These 5 T cell receptor beta chains were all obtained from the same sample, sequenced in a study of T-cell reconstitution after alpha-beta-depleted transplantation in children. During its preparation, the TCRbeta library received unique molecular identifiers. TCRdb reprocessed the PCR reads via MiXCR and lists one record per CDR3 protein. The sample has 450,000 to 600,000 distinct CDR3 sequences; around a third are singletons. This material consisted of PBMCs from the stem cell graft donor, taken from the stem cell graft. The receptors derive from a human donor who donated a stem cell graft to a child with aplastic anemia.

The V and J genes are TRBV12-3 or TRBV12-4 and TRBJ1-6; D is unclear. This CDR3 region has 13 residues. The V gene lost 5 bases and the J gene lost 7 bases, with 9 bases spanning the gap. The CDR3 spells CASSPGVNSPLHF. For the CDR3, the DNA is TGTGCCAGCAGTCCAGGAGTCAATTCACCCCTCCACTTT.

This clonotype appeared many times. This sequence joins TRBV20-1 and TRBJ1-2; no clear D. Trimming cost V 3 bases and J 6 bases, with 14 bases left between them. This CDR3 is 13 amino acids long. CDR1 and CDR2 from the germline V gene are DFQATT and SNEGSKA (reference sequence). The CDR3 nucleotides are TGCAGTGCTAGTGGGTATCCTGGGGATGGCTACACCTTC. This translates into CSASGYPGDGYTF.

Concerning this clonotype: Sequence at one end of the junction differs from germline and may be a read error. The chain employs TRBV3-1 and TRBJ2-2, with D possibly being TRBD1 (7 bases). The length of the CDR3 is 15 residues. Germline V lookup: CDR1 LGHDT, CDR2 YNNKEL (reference sequence). The CDR3 loop is CACSTRQGGTGELFF. CDR3 bases: TGTGCCTGCAGCACCCGACAGGGAGGCACCGGGGAGCTGTTTTTT.

The chain recombines TRBV27 with TRBJ1-5; D perhaps matches TRBD1 (5 bases). Looked up from germline, CDR1 is MNHEY and CDR2 is SMNVEV (reference sequence). The CDR3 consists of 14 residues. V was pared by 2 bases and J by 4 bases, with 9 bases between. The chain's CDR3 is CASSLRQMNQPQHF. The CDR3 DNA reads as TGTGCCAGCAGTTTAAGACAGATGAATCAGCCCCAGCATTTT.

This clonotype was counted a few times. V usage is TRBV20-1 and J usage is TRBJ2-2; D might be TRBD1 or TRBD2, each matching 5 bases. This CDR3 region has 13 residues. CDR1 DFQATT and CDR2 SNEGSKA come from the germline V gene (reference sequence). V lost 3 bases and J 7 bases, leaving 12 bases between the germline ends. CDR3 sequence (DNA): TGCAGTGCTAGGGGGGATTACATCGGGGAGCTGTTTTTT. Amino acid sequence: CSARGDYIGELFF.